The 10 T cell receptor beta chains in this list originate from one sample, sequenced in a study of cytomegalovirus exposure and HLA in healthy donors. The PCR contained 60 Vbeta and 13 Jbeta primers. The assay was immunoSEQ multiplex PCR, and TCRdb's table has in-frame clones only and misses some. The table has roughly 100,000 clones, over 70% seen once. Sequencing was done on a sample of PBMCs. These receptors all stem from a woman aged 40 to 50 in good health and CMV-seropositive.

This chain links TRBV10-1 with TRBJ1-2, with D uncertain. Trimming removed 3 bases from V and 2 bases from J, with 7 bases in between. The CDR3 length is 13 residues. Germline loops: CDR1 WNHNN, CDR2 SYGVQD (reference sequence). The CDR3 DNA is TGCGCCAGCAGTGACGAGGCGAACTATGGCTACACCTTC. Translated, it gives CASSDEANYGYTF.

Of note for this clone: The same CDR3 is also encoded by other DNA sequences in this sample. This sequence joins TRBV7-2 and TRBJ2-1; TRBD1 is a possible D gene (5 bases). Per the germline V gene, CDR1 is SGHTA and CDR2 is FQGNSA. The V end was cut by 0 bases, the J end by 4 bases, with 7 bases between. CDR3 length equals 14 residues. This CDR3 is CASSLAGHYNEQFF. DNA of the CDR3: TGTGCCAGCAGCTTAGCGGGGCATTACAATGAGCAGTTCTTC.

The rearrangement links TRBV5-1 to TRBJ2-2; 8 nucleotides match TRBD1. Germline V gene data show CDR1 as SGHRS and CDR2 as YFSETQ. The V and J ends lost 6 bases and 6 bases, in that order; junction bases with no gene match: 13. This CDR3 is 16 amino acids long. This CDR3 reads CASTRVSGGDAGELFF. As DNA, the CDR3 is TGCGCCAGCACAAGAGTGTCAGGGGGCGACGCCGGGGAGCTGTTTTTT.

The J gene is TRBJ2-7, the V gene TRBV2, with D perhaps TRBD2 (6 bases). The germline V gene encodes CDR1 SNHLY and CDR2 FYNNEI. The germline V and J ends were trimmed by 9 bases and 1 base, with 16 bases remaining between them. This CDR3 is built from 14 residues. CDR3 amino acids: CASDKGGRSYEQYF. CDR3 nucleotide sequence: TGTGCCAGTGACAAGGGAGGTAGGTCCTACGAGCAGTACTTC.

The rearrangement uses TRBV19 and TRBJ1-2; D ambiguous. The CDR3 contains 11 residues. Trimming took off 1 base at V and 11 bases at J, with 8 bases between the two ends. Per germline, CDR1 LNHDA and CDR2 SQIVND (reference sequence). The CDR3 DNA follows: TGTGCCAGTAGTATAGGTGCACTGTACACCTTC. Translating gives CASSIGALYTF.

The V call is TRBV5-1, the J call TRBJ1-1, with 10 bases identical to TRBD1. J gave up 3 bases and V 5 bases, and 7 bases lay outside the gene matches. The CDR3 extends over 15 amino acids. Germline CDR1 SGHRS, CDR2 YFSETQ. CDR3 in DNA: TGCGCCAGCAGGGACGCCGGGACAGGGGACACTGAAGCTTTCTTT. Protein: CASRDAGTGDTEAFF.

The count of this clone is one. V usage is TRBV14 and J usage is TRBJ1-4, with 12 bases fitting TRBD1. CDR3 length: 17 residues. Looked up from germline, CDR1 is SGHDN and CDR2 is FVKESK. V dropped 4 bases and J dropped 7; count of bases not matched to a gene: 10. The CDR3 reads CASSLYRDRGLREKLFF. The DNA for the CDR3 is TGTGCCAGCAGCCTGTACCGGGACAGGGGGCTTCGTGAAAAACTGTTTTTT.

V and J are TRBV4-3 and TRBJ2-3, with TRBD2 identical over 9 bases. The J segment lost 2 bases and the V segment lost 0 bases, leaving 9 bases of the junction unmatched. This CDR3 is built from 18 residues. In germline, CDR1 is LGHNA, CDR2 YSLEER. This CDR3 is CASSQDGASGEHTDTQYF. For the CDR3, the DNA is TGCGCCAGCAGCCAAGACGGGGCTAGCGGGGAGCACACAGATACGCAGTATTTT.

A few counts support this clone. The J gene is TRBJ2-1, the V gene TRBV28, with a weak D call TRBD2 (6 bases). The V and J ends lost 3 bases and 0 bases respectively, with 12 bases between them. The CDR3 loop spans 16 amino acids. Germline lookup yields CDR1 MDHEN and CDR2 SYDVKM. This CDR3 is CASSLLADSSYNEQFF. In DNA form, the CDR3 reads TGTGCCAGCAGTTTGTTAGCGGATAGCTCCTACAATGAGCAGTTCTTC. Supplemented by reference TRBV28 and TRBJ2-1, the full variable domain reads DVKVTQSSRYLVKRTGEKVFLECVQDMDHENMFWYRQDPGLGLRLIYFSYDVKMKEKGDIPEGYSVSREKKERFSLILESASTNQTSMYLCASSLLADSSYNEQFFGPGTRLTVL.

The J gene is TRBJ1-5, the V gene TRBV10-2; D unresolved. Trimming removed 4 bases at V and 3 bases at J, with 10 bases between. CDR1 and CDR2 (germline): WSHSY, SAAADI. This CDR3 region has 14 residues. The CDR3 DNA reads TGCGCCAGCAGTGTTGGCAGGCCCAATCAGCCCCAGCATTTT. It specifies CASSVGRPNQPQHF.